The rows below give T cell receptor beta chains drawn from one sample of a study of control samples from healthy donors and cancer patients. Measured with immunoSEQ multiplex PCR; TCRdb has only the in-frame clones, and not every one. Here the sample spans about 190,000 clones, over 80% being singletons. The specimen was blood. The receptors were gathered from a man younger than 35 in good health. CDR3s include the opening cysteine and the closing phenylalanine or tryptophan. The D gene is left open where the match is weak. Size tells how often a clone was seen (once, few, many) or the class of an expanded clone, and some rows leave it out.

clone_size	v_call	d_call	j_call	cdr3_nt	cdr3_aa
NA	TRBV28	TRBD1	TRBJ1-2	TGTGCCAGCAGTTTCTCTACCGGGACAGGGAATTTCGCTGGCTACACCTTC	CASSFSTGTGNFAGYTF
NA	TRBV7-9	NA	TRBJ2-7	TGTGCCAGCAGCTCTTTCGGACGGAACGAGCAGTACTTC	CASSSFGRNEQYF
once	TRBV6-5	NA	TRBJ2-1	TGTGCCAGCAGGTTATTAGGCGCCTACAATGAGCAGTTCTTC	CASRLLGAYNEQFF
few	TRBV4-1	TRBD2	TRBJ2-3	TGCGCCAGCAGCCGCGGACTAGTGGGACGCACAGATACGCAGTATTTT	CASSRGLVGRTDTQYF
NA	TRBV5-1	TRBD1	TRBJ2-1	TGCGCCAGCAGCTGGATGACAGGGGTAAGGGAGAATTCTGAGCAGTTCTTC	CASSWMTGVRENSEQFF
NA	TRBV11-3	NA	TRBJ1-4	TGTGCCAGCAGCTTAGGCTACCGAAGACAGCGGGAAAAACTGTTTTTT	CASSLGYRRQREKLFF
NA	TRBV28	NA	TRBJ2-1	TGTGCCAGCAGTTTAGGGGGGGCCAGGGATGAGCAGTTCTTC	CASSLGGARDEQFF
NA	TRBV18	TRBD1	TRBJ2-7	TGTGCCAGCTCAGAAGGGACAGGACCTTCCTACGAGCAGTACTTC	CASSEGTGPSYEQYF
NA	TRBV5-6	NA	TRBJ2-5	TGTGCCAGCAGTCTAAGTGAGACCCAGTACTTC	CASSLSETQYF
NA	TRBV18	NA	TRBJ1-6	TGTGCCAGCTCACCCAGCAGCTCTATGACACCCCTCCACTTT	CASSPSSSMTPLHF
few	TRBV6-5	NA	TRBJ1-1	TGTGCCAGTTGCCGCGGGACGGAGAACACTGAAGCTTTCTTT	CASCRGTENTEAFF